Listed here are 15 T cell receptor beta chains from one sample, sequenced in a study of T cells in Graves' hyperthyroidism and ophthalmopathy. Amplification targeted TCR beta CDR3 regions from RNA transcripts. The HTBI primer set drove a first-round RT-PCR of the TCR CDR3. A single record per CDR3 protein comes from TCRdb applying MiXCR to the multiplex PCR reads. The sample includes hundreds of thousands of distinct CDR3 sequences, nearly 45% of them seen just once. The material sequenced was peripheral blood or thyroid tissue (not recorded which). These receptors all stem from an adult man with Graves' disease, either hyperthyroidism or ophthalmopathy (not recorded which).

Many counts were recorded for this clonotype. The CDR3 sequence: CASSFDRYYGYTF. The CDR3 DNA follows: TGTGCCAGCAGCTTCGACAGATACTATGGCTACACCTTC. The rearrangement joins TRBV13 to TRBJ1-2; tentatively, D is TRBD1 (5 bases). The CDR3 consists of 13 residues. Germline values: CDR1 PRHDT, CDR2 FYEKMQ (reference sequence). Trimming took off 3 bases at V and 3 bases at J, with 8 bases between the two ends.

This clonotype was seen more than once but under ten times. This rearrangement joins TRBV6-1 to TRBJ1-3; no firm D call. The germline V gene encodes CDR1 MNHNS and CDR2 SASEGT. The CDR3 has 13 residues. V lost 2 bases and J 2 bases, leaving 4 bases between the germline ends. In DNA form, the CDR3 reads TGTGCCAGCAGTGAAACCCCTGGAAACACCATATATTTT. This codes for CASSETPGNTIYF.

This clonotype has a handful of counts. This chain joins TRBV20-1 and TRBJ1-2; D gene unclear. The CDR3 loop spans 12 amino acids. Germline assignment: CDR1 DFQATT and CDR2 SNEGSKA (reference sequence). V dropped 6 bases and J dropped 8 bases, with 16 bases sitting between them. CDR3 nucleotide sequence: TGCAGTGCCCCCACGGGGAGGGCGGGCTACACCTTC. Amino acid sequence: CSAPTGRAGYTF.

Comments on this clonotype: The conserved phenylalanine or tryptophan normally closing the CDR3 is absent here, so this likely arose from a read error. Because the CDR3's place on the DNA is in doubt, the DNA is left out and the CDR3 is given as listed by TCRdb. The V and J genes are TRBV5-2 and TRBJ2-7. TRBV5-2 constitutes a pseudogene. Counting both end residues, the CDR3 totals 15 amino acids. This chain's CDR3 is CASNDDLYSSYEQYY.

This clonotype appeared once. This chain connects TRBV5-1 to TRBJ1-1; D is possibly TRBD1 (6 bases). The CDR3 runs 13 residues. Germline V CDR1 and CDR2: SGHRS, YFSETQ. The V end lost 4 bases, the J end lost 5 bases, and 12 bases lay between the germline ends. The CDR3 coding sequence is TGCGCCAGCAGCACGGACAGCCTTACTGAAGCTTTCTTT. This encodes CASSTDSLTEAFF.

The chain couples TRBV20-1 to TRBJ2-7; 7 bases align to TRBD1. This CDR3 contains 15 residues. V shed 4 bases and J 2 bases; nucleotides not matched to a gene: 11. Germline-derived CDR1 and CDR2 are DFQATT and SNEGSKA (reference sequence). The chain's CDR3 is CSATRTGAKTYEQYF. CDR3 bases: TGCAGTGCTACTCGAACAGGGGCGAAAACCTACGAGCAGTACTTC.

In regard to this clonotype: The CDR3 ends on some other residue instead of the conserved phenylalanine or tryptophan, so this is likely a read error. V gene TRBV6-1 combines with J gene TRBJ1-2; D gene ambiguous. Germline assignment: CDR1 MNHNS and CDR2 SASEGT. This CDR3 is built from 10 residues. Trimming took 3 bases from V and 5 from J, leaving 1 base between them. CDR3 region: CASSEYGYTS. The CDR3 DNA follows: TGTGCCAGCAGTGAGTATGGCTACACCTCC.

The CDR3 spells CASSFLPGTAQETQYF. DNA of the CDR3: TGTGCCAGCAGCTTCCTCCCCGGGACTGCCCAAGAGACCCAGTACTTC. The V call is TRBV7-9, the J call TRBJ2-5; D perhaps matches TRBD2 (6 bases). CDR3 length: 16 amino acids. V was shortened by 3 bases and J by 1 base, with 15 bases between the two germline ends. Per the germline V gene, CDR1 is SEHNR and CDR2 is FQNEAQ (reference sequence).

The rearrangement joins TRBV12-3 or TRBV12-4 to TRBJ2-2; D gene uncertain. This CDR3 comprises 13 residues. V dropped 6 bases and J dropped 5 bases, with 10 bases sitting between them. CDR3 residues: CASRVRQTGELFF. The CDR3 DNA follows: TGTGCCAGCAGGGTCAGACAAACCGGGGAGCTGTTTTTT.

This clonotype was counted a few times. J is TRBJ1-1 and V is TRBV19; TRBD1 is a possible D gene (5 bases). The ends were cut back, 6 bases at V and 1 base at J, with 12 bases in the middle. There are 14 residues in the CDR3. The germline gives CDR1 LNHDA, CDR2 SQIVND (reference sequence). The CDR3 DNA reads TGTGCCAGTAGCAGGGTGGGGGGGAACACTGAAGCTTTCTTT. It is translated as CASSRVGGNTEAFF. The entire variable domain, with the rest obtained from reference TRBV19 and TRBJ1-1, is as follows: DGGITQSPKYLFRKEGQNVTLSCEQNLNHDAMYWYRQDPGQGLRLIYYSQIVNDFQKGDIAEGYSVSREKKESFPLTVTSAQKNPTAFYLCASSRVGGNTEAFFGQGTRLTVV.

The chain recombines TRBV7-6 with TRBJ2-7; D ambiguous. This CDR3 has 13 residues. The V and J ends lost 4 bases and 1 base respectively, with 8 bases between them. Germline V lookup: CDR1 SGHVS, CDR2 FNYEAQ. This CDR3 reads CASSYRRSYEQYF. Written as DNA, the CDR3 is TGTGCCAGCAGCTATCGGAGATCCTACGAGCAGTACTTC.

Note on this clonotype: Given a much more abundant clone one base away, this may be a read error. J is TRBJ2-5 and V is TRBV7-4; no firm D call. The CDR3 contains 13 residues. Germline CDR1 is SGHVT and CDR2 is SQSDAQ. Trimming cost V 3 bases and J 1 base, with 6 bases left between them. In DNA, the CDR3 is TGTGCCAGCAGCTTTGTGGTCCAAGAGACCCAGTACTTC. Its translation is CASSFVVQETQYF.

The rearrangement uses TRBV10-3 and TRBJ1-6; D is undetermined. The CDR3 runs 14 residues. V lost 10 bases to trimming and J lost 4 bases, with 14 bases between them. CDR1 and CDR2 (germline): ENHRY, SYGVKD. As DNA, the CDR3 is TGTGCCAGCACTTTCGACCCTTATAATTCACCCCTCCACTTT. It is translated as CASTFDPYNSPLHF.

The chain links TRBV29-1 to TRBJ1-2; 9 bases fit TRBD1. Germline V gene sequence: CDR1 SQVTM, CDR2 ANQGSEA. V lost 8 bases, J lost 11 bases, and 6 bases stayed unmatched. This CDR3 has 10 amino acids. The CDR3 DNA reads TGCAGCAGTTCGGGACAGGGATACACCTTC. Protein sequence: CSSSGQGYTF.

This chain links TRBV7-8 with TRBJ2-5; 8 bases are shared with TRBD1. The CDR3 is 14 residues long. Looked up from germline, CDR1 is SGHVS and CDR2 is FQNEAQ. The V and J ends lost 3 bases and 5 bases, in that order; junction bases with no gene match: 5. The CDR3 DNA reads TGTGCCAGCAGCTTTCAGGGGGCTCTGGAGACCCAGTACTTC. Protein product: CASSFQGALETQYF.